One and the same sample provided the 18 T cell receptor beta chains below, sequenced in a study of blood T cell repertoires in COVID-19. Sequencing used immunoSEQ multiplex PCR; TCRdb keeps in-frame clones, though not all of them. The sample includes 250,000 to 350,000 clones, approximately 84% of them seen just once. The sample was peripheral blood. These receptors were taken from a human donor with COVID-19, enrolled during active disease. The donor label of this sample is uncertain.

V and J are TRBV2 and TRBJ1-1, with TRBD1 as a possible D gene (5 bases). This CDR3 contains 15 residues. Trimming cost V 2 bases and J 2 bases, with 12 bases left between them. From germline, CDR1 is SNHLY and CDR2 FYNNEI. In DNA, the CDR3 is TGTGCCAGCAGTGAAAGCCGACAGTCTAACACTGAAGCTTTCTTT. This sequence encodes CASSESRQSNTEAFF.

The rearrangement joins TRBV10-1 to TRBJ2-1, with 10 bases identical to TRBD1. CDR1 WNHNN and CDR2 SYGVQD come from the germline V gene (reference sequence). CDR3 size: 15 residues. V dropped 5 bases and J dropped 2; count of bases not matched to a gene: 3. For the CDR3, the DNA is TGCGCCAGCAGTCCGGGACAGGGGACCTACAATGAGCAGTTCTTC. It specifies CASSPGQGTYNEQFF.

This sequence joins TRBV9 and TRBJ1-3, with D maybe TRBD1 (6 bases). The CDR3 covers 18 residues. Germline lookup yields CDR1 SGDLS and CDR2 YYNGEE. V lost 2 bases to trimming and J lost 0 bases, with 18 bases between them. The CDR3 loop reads CASSVGPGHSSSGNTIYF. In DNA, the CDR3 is TGTGCCAGCAGCGTGGGGCCGGGACACTCGAGCTCTGGAAACACCATATATTTT.

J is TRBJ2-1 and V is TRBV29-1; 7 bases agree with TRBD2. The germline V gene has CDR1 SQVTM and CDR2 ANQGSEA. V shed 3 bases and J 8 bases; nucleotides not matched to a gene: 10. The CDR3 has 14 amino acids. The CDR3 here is CSVEAGRGGDEQFF. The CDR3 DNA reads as TGCAGCGTTGAGGCGGGGCGGGGAGGGGATGAGCAGTTCTTC.

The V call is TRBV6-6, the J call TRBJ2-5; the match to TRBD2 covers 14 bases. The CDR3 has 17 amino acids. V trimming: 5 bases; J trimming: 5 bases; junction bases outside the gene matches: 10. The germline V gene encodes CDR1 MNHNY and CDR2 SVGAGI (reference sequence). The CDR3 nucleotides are TGTGCCAGCAGTCCACTTTCGACTAGCGGGAGGGGTGAGACCCAGTACTTC. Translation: CASSPLSTSGRGETQYF.

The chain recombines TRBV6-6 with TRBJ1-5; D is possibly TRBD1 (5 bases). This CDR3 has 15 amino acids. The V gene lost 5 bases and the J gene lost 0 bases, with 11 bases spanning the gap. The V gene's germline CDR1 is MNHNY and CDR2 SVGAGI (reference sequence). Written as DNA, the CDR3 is TGTGCCAGCAGTCCCAGGGCTTATAGCAATCAGCCCCAGCATTTT. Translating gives CASSPRAYSNQPQHF.

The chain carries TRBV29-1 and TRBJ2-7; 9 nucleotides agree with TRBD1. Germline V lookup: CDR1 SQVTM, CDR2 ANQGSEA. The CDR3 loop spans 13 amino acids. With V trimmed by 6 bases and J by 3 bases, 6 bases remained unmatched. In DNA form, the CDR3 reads TGCAGCGTCGGCGACAGGGGGGGCTACGAGCAGTACTTC. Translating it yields CSVGDRGGYEQYF.

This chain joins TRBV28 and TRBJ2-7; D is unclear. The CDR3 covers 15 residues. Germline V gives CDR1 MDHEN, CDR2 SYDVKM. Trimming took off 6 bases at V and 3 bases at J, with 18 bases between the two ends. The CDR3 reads CASSRGTYSYYEQYF. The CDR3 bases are TGTGCCAGCAGCCGAGGTACGTACTCCTACTACGAGCAGTACTTC. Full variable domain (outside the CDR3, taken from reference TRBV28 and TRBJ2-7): DVKVTQSSRYLVKRTGEKVFLECVQDMDHENMFWYRQDPGLGLRLIYFSYDVKMKEKGDIPEGYSVSREKKERFSLILESASTNQTSMYLCASSRGTYSYYEQYFGPGTRLTVT.

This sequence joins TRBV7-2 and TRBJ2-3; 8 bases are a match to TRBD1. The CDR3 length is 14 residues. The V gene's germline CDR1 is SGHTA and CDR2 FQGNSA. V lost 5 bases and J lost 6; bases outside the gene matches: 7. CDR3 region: CASSLEQGADTQYF. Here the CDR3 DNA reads TGTGCCAGCAGCCTCGAGCAGGGGGCGGATACGCAGTATTTT.

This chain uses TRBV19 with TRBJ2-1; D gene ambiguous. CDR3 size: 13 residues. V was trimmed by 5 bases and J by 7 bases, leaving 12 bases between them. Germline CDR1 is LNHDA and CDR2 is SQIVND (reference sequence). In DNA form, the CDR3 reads TGTGCCAGTAGTTCTAACGCGAGGAATGAGCAGTTCTTC. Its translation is CASSSNARNEQFF.

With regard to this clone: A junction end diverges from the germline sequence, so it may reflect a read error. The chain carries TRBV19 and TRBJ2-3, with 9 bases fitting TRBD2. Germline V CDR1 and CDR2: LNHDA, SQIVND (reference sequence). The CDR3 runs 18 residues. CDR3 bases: TGTGCCAGTAGTACTAATAGGGTGCTAGCGGGGCACACAGATATGCAGTATTTT. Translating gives CASSTNRVLAGHTDMQYF.

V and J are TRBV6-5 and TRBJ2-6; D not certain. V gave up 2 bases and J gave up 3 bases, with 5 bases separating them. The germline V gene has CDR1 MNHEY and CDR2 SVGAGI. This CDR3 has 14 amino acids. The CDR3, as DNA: TGTGCCAGCAGTTACGTTCTTGGGGCCAACGTCCTGACTTTC. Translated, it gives CASSYVLGANVLTF.

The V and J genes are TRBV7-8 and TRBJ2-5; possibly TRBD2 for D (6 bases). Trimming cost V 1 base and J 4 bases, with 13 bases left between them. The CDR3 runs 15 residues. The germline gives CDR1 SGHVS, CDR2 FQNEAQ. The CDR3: CASSLVGGTRETQYF. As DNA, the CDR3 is TGTGCCAGCAGCTTAGTCGGCGGGACCCGAGAGACCCAGTACTTC.

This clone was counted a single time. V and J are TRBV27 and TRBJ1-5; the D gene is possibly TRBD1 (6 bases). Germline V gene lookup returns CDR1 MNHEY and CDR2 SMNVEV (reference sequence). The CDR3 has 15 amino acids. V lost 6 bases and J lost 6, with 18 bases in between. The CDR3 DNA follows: TGTGCCAGCAGCCAAACGGGGCAGGGGCGTCAGCCCCAGCATTTT. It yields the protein CASSQTGQGRQPQHF.

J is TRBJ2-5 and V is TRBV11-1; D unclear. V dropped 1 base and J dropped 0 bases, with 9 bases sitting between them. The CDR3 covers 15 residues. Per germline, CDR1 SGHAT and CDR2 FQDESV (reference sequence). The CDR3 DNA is TGTGCCAGCAGCTTAGGTTTGTCGTACCAAGAGACCCAGTACTTC. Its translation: CASSLGLSYQETQYF.

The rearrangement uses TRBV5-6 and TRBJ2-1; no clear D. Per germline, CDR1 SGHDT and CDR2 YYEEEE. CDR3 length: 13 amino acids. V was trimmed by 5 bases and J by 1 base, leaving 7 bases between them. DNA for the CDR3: TGTGCCAGCAGAGAGTTGTCCTACAATGAGCAGTTCTTC. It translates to CASRELSYNEQFF. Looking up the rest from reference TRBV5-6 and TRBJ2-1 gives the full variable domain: DAGVTQSPTHLIKTRGQQVTLRCSPKSGHDTVSWYQQALGQGPQFIFQYYEEEERQRGNFPDRFSGHQFPNYSSELNVNALLLGDSALYLCASRELSYNEQFFGPGTRLTVL.

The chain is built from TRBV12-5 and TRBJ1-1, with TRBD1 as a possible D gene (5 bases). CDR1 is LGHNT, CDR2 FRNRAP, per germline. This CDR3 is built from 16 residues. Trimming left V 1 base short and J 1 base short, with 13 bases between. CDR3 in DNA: TGTGCTAGTGGTTTGGGCGGGAGGGGCGAGAACACTGAAGCTTTCTTT. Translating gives CASGLGGRGENTEAFF.

Here the CDR3 reads CASLTGTGGEAFF. DNA of the CDR3: TGTGCCAGCCTTACCGGGACAGGGGGTGAAGCTTTCTTT. The V gene is TRBV19, the J gene TRBJ1-1, with 11 bases aligning to TRBD1. Unmatched junction bases numbered 7, after V lost 9 bases and J lost 7 bases. Per germline, CDR1 LNHDA and CDR2 SQIVND (reference sequence). The CDR3 runs 13 residues.